This entry describes one T cell receptor (delta chain). One end of the junction varies from germline; a read error may be responsible. TCRdb reanalysed the RT-PCR reads with CATT. The profile shows around 2,200 delta-chain clones, roughly 5% of them singletons. Germline V gene data show CDR1 as GEAIGNYY and CDR2 as EKD. The CDR3 sequence is 20 residues long. This sample was included in a study of gamma-delta T cells after stem cell transplantation. Sequencing input: gamma-delta T cells. The clonotype originates from a human donor. It is not recorded whose cells these are; they may come from a transplant donor. V gene TRDV2 combines with J gene TRDJ1, with 12 bases fitting TRDD3. CDR3 loop: CACDTLLGDTGPSSTDTLIF. CDR3 nucleotide sequence: TGTGCCTGTGACACCTTACTGGGGGATACCGGCCCGAGTAGCACCGATACACTCATCTTT.